These 17 T cell receptor beta chains were all obtained from the same sample, sequenced in a study of T-cell reconstitution after alpha-beta-depleted transplantation in children. Researchers prepared the TCRbeta library using unique molecular identifiers, the study reports. TCRdb recomputed calls from the PCR reads with MiXCR, one row per CDR3 protein. This table holds fewer than 150,000 distinct CDR3 sequences, more than 20% found once. Sequenced here: PBMCs, mostly from graft donor cells, sampled 180 days after TCRalphabeta/CD19-depleted stem cell transplant. These receptors all come from a male patient between 2 and 10 years old who had a stem cell transplant for chronic granulomatous disease, so the T cells may come from the graft donor.

This clonotype was recorded many times. The CDR3 region is CASSHPPPRGYEQFF. CDR3 sequence (DNA): TGTGCCAGCAGCCACCCGCCGCCCCGGGGTTATGAGCAGTTCTTC. V is TRBV7-2 and J is TRBJ2-1, with a tentative D call TRBD2 (5 bases). Looked up from germline, CDR1 is SGHTA and CDR2 is FQGNSA. CDR3 size: 15 residues. Trimming took off 5 bases at V and 8 bases at J, with 19 bases between the two ends. Full variable domain (rest looked up from reference TRBV7-2 and TRBJ2-1): GAGVSQSPSNKVTEKGKDVELRCDPISGHTALYWYRQSLGQGLEFLIYFQGNSAPDKSGLPSDRFSAERTGGSVSTLTIQRTQQEDSAVYLCASSHPPPRGYEQFFGPGTRLTVL.

The V and J genes are TRBV12-3 or TRBV12-4 and TRBJ2-7, with 9 bases that match TRBD1. J gave up 10 bases and V 4 bases, and 8 bases lay outside the gene matches. CDR3 length: 13 amino acids. CDR3 amino acids: CASSSHGTGLQYF. For the CDR3, the DNA is TGTGCCAGCAGTTCCCATGGGACAGGGCTACAGTACTTC.

A remark on this clonotype: Since a much larger clone is just one base distant, this may be a read error. The chain has TRBV11-2 and TRBJ2-5; 10 bases agree with TRBD2. The V gene's germline CDR1 is SGHAT and CDR2 FQNNGV. The J segment lost 4 bases and the V segment lost 1 base, leaving 12 bases of the junction unmatched. The CDR3 is 18 amino acids. This chain's CDR3 is CASSLVPSGSGGRETQYF. CDR3 nucleotide sequence: TGTGCCAGCAGCTTAGTACCTAGCGGGAGTGGTGGAAGAGAGACCCAGTACTTC.

This clonotype was recorded at least ten times. This chain uses TRBV20-1 with TRBJ2-7; maybe TRBD2 (5 bases). This CDR3 comprises 14 residues. With 2 bases removed from V and 0 bases from J, the gap between germline ends came to 11 bases. Germline CDR1 reads DFQATT; CDR2 reads SNEGSKA (reference sequence). The CDR3 spells CSARSTISSYEQYF. The CDR3 DNA reads TGCAGTGCTAGATCGACTATCAGCTCCTACGAGCAGTACTTC.

This clonotype was counted a few times. This chain joins TRBV29-1 and TRBJ2-1, with D possibly matching TRBD2 (6 bases). The CDR3 extends over 18 amino acids. V lost 7 bases and J lost 0, with 25 bases in between. Germline V gene lookup returns CDR1 SQVTM and CDR2 ANQGSEA. CDR3 sequence: CSAAVIDRGSSSYNEQFF. The DNA of the CDR3 is TGCAGCGCTGCGGTCATTGATCGGGGGTCCAGCTCCTACAATGAGCAGTTCTTC.

The chain combines TRBV12-3 or TRBV12-4 with TRBJ1-5; 8 bases are a match to TRBD1. This CDR3 has 15 amino acids. J lost 2 bases, V lost 5 bases, and 5 bases had no gene match. As DNA, the CDR3 is TGTGCCAGCAGTCCGACAGGGGATGGCAATCAGCCCCAGCATTTT. Protein: CASSPTGDGNQPQHF.

In its sample, this clonotype was seen a few times. The J gene is TRBJ2-7, the V gene TRBV29-1; TRBD2 matches 9 bases. Unmatched junction bases numbered 4, after V lost 4 bases and J lost 3 bases. The germline CDR1 and CDR2 sequences are SQVTM and ANQGSEA. There are 13 residues in the CDR3. CDR3: CSVVTSGNYEQYF. The CDR3 nucleotides read TGCAGCGTTGTGACTAGCGGAAACTACGAGCAGTACTTC.

The rearrangement uses TRBV21-1 and TRBJ2-7; the tabulated D call, TRBD1, remains unverified against the DNA. TRBV21-1 is annotated as a pseudogene. The CDR3 has 13 amino acids. For the CDR3, the DNA is TGTGCCAGCAGCCCGGGGCACCCCTACGAGCAGTACTTC. Translation gives CASSPGHPYEQYF.

This clonotype was recorded many times. The chain is built from TRBV12-3 or TRBV12-4 and TRBJ2-1; tentatively, D is TRBD1 (5 bases). V lost 2 bases and J 8 bases, leaving 13 bases between the germline ends. The CDR3 runs 14 residues. CDR3 DNA: TGTGCCAGCAGTTTAACAGGTACCAGGGATGAGCAGTTCTTC. It specifies CASSLTGTRDEQFF.

This chain connects TRBV7-9 to TRBJ1-1; a possible D gene is TRBD1 (5 bases). The CDR3 is 15 residues long. With 1 base removed from V and 3 bases from J, the gap between germline ends came to 12 bases. In germline, CDR1 is SEHNR, CDR2 FQNEAQ (reference sequence). CDR3 amino acids: CASSLGVTGYTEAFF. The CDR3 bases are TGTGCCAGCAGCTTAGGGGTTACAGGTTACACTGAAGCTTTCTTT. Combining the CDR3 with reference TRBV7-9 and TRBJ1-1 gives the whole variable domain DTGVSQNPRHKITKRGQNVTFRCDPISEHNRLYWYRQTLGQGPEFLTYFQNEAQLEKSRLLSDRFSAERPKGSFSTLEIQRTEQGDSAMYLCASSLGVTGYTEAFFGQGTRLTVV.

This clonotype was recorded at least ten times. J is TRBJ2-1 and V is TRBV20-1, with 8 positions matching TRBD2. Germline V gives CDR1 DFQATT, CDR2 SNEGSKA (reference sequence). The CDR3 has 16 amino acids. V trimming: 3 bases; J trimming: 5 bases; junction bases outside the gene matches: 12. The CDR3 is CSARVGIWREDNEQFF. The CDR3 DNA reads as TGCAGTGCTAGGGTCGGGATCTGGCGGGAGGACAATGAGCAGTTCTTC.

The chain couples TRBV6-5 to TRBJ2-3; D unresolved. The CDR3 spans 13 residues. V was cut by 0 bases and J by 5 bases, with 6 bases left in between. Germline assignment: CDR1 MNHEY and CDR2 SVGAGI. CDR3 sequence: CASSYSAEDTQYF. In DNA form, the CDR3 reads TGTGCCAGCAGTTACTCGGCGGAAGATACGCAGTATTTT.

This clonotype was observed at least ten times. The V gene is TRBV29-1, the J gene TRBJ1-1, with TRBD1 as a possible D gene (5 bases). This CDR3 comprises 13 residues. Deletions cut 8 bases from V and 6 bases from J, with 19 bases between. The germline gives CDR1 SQVTM, CDR2 ANQGSEA. The CDR3 DNA reads as TGCAGCCTTGGGGACCATGCCCTGGCTGAAGCTTTCTTT. It specifies CSLGDHALAEAFF. The variable domain in full, completed from reference TRBV29-1 and TRBJ1-1, reads SAVISQKPSRDICQRGTSLTIQCQVDSQVTMMFWYRQQPGQSLTLIATANQGSEATYESGFVIDKFPISRPNLTFSTLTVSNMSPEDSSIYLCSLGDHALAEAFFGQGTRLTVV.

In this sample, this clonotype turned up a few times. This chain uses TRBV5-1 with TRBJ2-7, with 7 bases matching TRBD1. This CDR3 region has 15 residues. V was clipped by 1 base and J by 7 bases; unmatched bases: 11. Germline-derived CDR1 and CDR2 are SGHRS and YFSETQ. This CDR3 reads CASSLTPDRVGEQYF. The CDR3 nucleotides read TGCGCCAGCAGCTTGACACCCGACAGGGTCGGTGAGCAGTACTTC.

This clonotype was detected ten times or more. The chain links TRBV4-2 to TRBJ1-1; the D is unclear. Trimming left V 3 bases short and J 1 base short, with 6 bases between. The CDR3 has 13 residues. CDR1 is LGHNA, CDR2 YNFKEQ, per germline. This chain's CDR3 is CASSHGGNTEAFF. The CDR3 DNA sequence: TGTGCCAGCAGCCACGGAGGGAACACTGAAGCTTTCTTT.

The chain has TRBV4-1 and TRBJ2-3; D unresolved. The CDR3 is 15 residues long. Trimming took 0 bases from V and 1 from J, leaving 8 bases between them. Germline V CDR1 and CDR2: MGHRA, YSYEKL. CDR3 bases: TGCGCCAGCAGCCAAGACAATCACGGCACAGATACGCAGTATTTT. Translated, it gives CASSQDNHGTDTQYF.

This clonotype was seen at least ten times. This chain links TRBV28 with TRBJ2-2, with D hard to call. The CDR3 covers 12 residues. V was trimmed by 3 bases and J by 7 bases, leaving 6 bases between them. CDR1 and CDR2 (germline): MDHEN, SYDVKM. CDR3 DNA: TGTGCCAGCAGTTTTCGATTCGGGGAGCTGTTTTTT. Translating gives CASSFRFGELFF.